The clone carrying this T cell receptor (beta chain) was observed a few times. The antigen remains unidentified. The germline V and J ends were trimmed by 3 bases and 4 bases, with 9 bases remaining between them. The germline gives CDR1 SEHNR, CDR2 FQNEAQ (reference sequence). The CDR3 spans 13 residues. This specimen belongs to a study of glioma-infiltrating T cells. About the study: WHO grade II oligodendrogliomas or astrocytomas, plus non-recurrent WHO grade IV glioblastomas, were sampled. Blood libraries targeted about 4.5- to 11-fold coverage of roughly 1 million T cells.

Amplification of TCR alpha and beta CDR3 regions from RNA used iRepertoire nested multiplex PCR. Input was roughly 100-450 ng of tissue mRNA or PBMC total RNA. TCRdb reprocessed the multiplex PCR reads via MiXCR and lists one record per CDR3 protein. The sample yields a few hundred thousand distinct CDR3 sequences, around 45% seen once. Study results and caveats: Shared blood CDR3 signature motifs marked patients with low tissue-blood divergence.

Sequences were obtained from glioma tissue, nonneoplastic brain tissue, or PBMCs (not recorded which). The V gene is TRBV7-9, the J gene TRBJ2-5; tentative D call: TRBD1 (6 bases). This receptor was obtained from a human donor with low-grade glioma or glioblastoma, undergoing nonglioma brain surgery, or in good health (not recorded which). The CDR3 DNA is TGTGCCAGCAGCTTTGGCAGGGGAGAGACCCAGTACTTC. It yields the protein CASSFGRGETQYF.